The TCR beta chain described here comes from a study of early T cells in non-severe SARS-CoV-2 infection. Individual cDNA molecules each received unique molecular identifiers attached to them. TCRdb fed the 5' RACE reads into MiXCR, producing one record per CDR3 protein. The sample contains roughly 60,000 distinct CDR3 sequences, approximately 11% of which appear only once. The V and J ends lost 0 bases and 2 bases, in that order; junction bases with no gene match: 5. Germline CDR1 and CDR2: SGHKS and YYEKEE (reference sequence). This CDR3 has 16 amino acids. This TCR came from an adult who was a healthcare worker with PCR-confirmed SARS-CoV-2 infection or an uninfected control (not recorded which). The sequencing used whole blood, collected at baseline. The rearrangement links TRBV5-5 to TRBJ2-3; 8 nucleotides match TRBD2. The chain's CDR3 is CASSLAGGGTTDTQYF. The CDR3 DNA follows: TGTGCCAGCAGCTTGGCAGGCGGGGGGACCACAGATACGCAGTATTTT.